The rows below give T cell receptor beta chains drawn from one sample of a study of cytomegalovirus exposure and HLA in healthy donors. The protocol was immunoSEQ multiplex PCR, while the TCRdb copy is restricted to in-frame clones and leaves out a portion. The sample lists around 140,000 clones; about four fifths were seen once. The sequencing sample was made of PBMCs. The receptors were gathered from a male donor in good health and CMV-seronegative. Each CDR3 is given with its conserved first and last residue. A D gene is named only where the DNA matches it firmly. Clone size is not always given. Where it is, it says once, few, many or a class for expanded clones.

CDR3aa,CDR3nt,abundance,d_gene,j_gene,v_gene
CASSSAAQETQYF,TGTGCCAGTAGTTCAGCGGCTCAAGAGACCCAGTACTTC,NA,NA,TRBJ2-5,TRBV19
CASSPLYGQGAVGEAFF,TGTGCCAGCTCACCGTTATACGGACAGGGGGCAGTTGGAGAAGCTTTCTTT,NA,TRBD1,TRBJ1-1,TRBV18
CASSATLTGTDTQYF,TGTGCCAGCAGCGCGACCCTAACAGGCACAGATACGCAGTATTTT,few,NA,TRBJ2-3,TRBV2
CASSPRASGSSYNSPLHF,TGTGCCAGCTCACCACGGGCGTCGGGGAGCTCCTATAATTCACCCCTCCACTTT,NA,NA,TRBJ1-6,TRBV18
CAWRGQGYSYNSPLHF,TGTGCCTGGAGGGGACAGGGATACTCCTATAATTCACCCCTCCACTTT,NA,TRBD1,TRBJ1-6,TRBV30
CASSLQGPYPYEQYF,TGTGCCAGCAGTCTACAGGGGCCTTACCCCTACGAGCAGTACTTC,NA,TRBD1,TRBJ2-7,TRBV6-5
CASSWGGQGVYGYTF,TGTGCCAGCAGCTGGGGGGGACAGGGAGTATATGGCTACACCTTC,NA,TRBD1,TRBJ1-2,TRBV27
CASTNRGDANWDTQYF,TGTGCCAGCACCAATCGGGGGGACGCCAATTGGGATACGCAGTATTTT,NA,TRBD2,TRBJ2-3,TRBV11-3
CARRGEGFGYTF,TGTGCCCGCAGGGGGGAGGGATTCGGCTACACCTTC,NA,TRBD1,TRBJ1-2,TRBV7-2
CASSIVGVGYGYTF,TGTGCCAGTAGTATAGTCGGGGTTGGCTATGGCTACACCTTC,NA,NA,TRBJ1-2,TRBV19
CASSLEQGSHGELFF,TGCGCCAGCAGCTTGGAACAGGGGAGTCACGGGGAGCTGTTTTTT,NA,TRBD1,TRBJ2-2,TRBV5-1
CASSSGQGGYEKLFF,TGTGCCAGCAGTTCCGGACAAGGTGGATATGAAAAACTGTTTTTT,NA,NA,TRBJ1-4,TRBV5-4
CASSPGTGSSYEQYF,TGTGCCAGCAGCCCTGGGACAGGCAGCTCCTACGAGCAGTACTTC,NA,TRBD1,TRBJ2-7,TRBV9
CASSLRLAGGRETQYF,TGTGCCAGCAGTTTACGGCTAGCGGGGGGGCGGGAGACCCAGTACTTC,NA,TRBD2,TRBJ2-5,TRBV27
CASSLGQGIVEAFF,TGCGCCAGCAGCCTAGGACAGGGAATTGTTGAAGCTTTCTTT,NA,TRBD1,TRBJ1-1,TRBV5-1
CASSPQGTSQETQYF,TGTGCCAGCTCACCACAGGGGACTAGCCAAGAGACCCAGTACTTC,NA,TRBD2,TRBJ2-5,TRBV18
CASSSGQGRETQYF,TGTGCCAGCAGCTCAGGACAAGGGCGAGAGACCCAGTACTTC,once,NA,TRBJ2-5,TRBV7-3
CASSLRSGNTEAFF,TGTGCCAGCAGCTTACGCTCAGGGAACACTGAAGCTTTCTTT,NA,NA,TRBJ1-1,TRBV11-2
CASSLGTGWGYTF,TGTGCCAGCAGCTTGGGAACAGGGTGGGGCTACACCTTC,NA,NA,TRBJ1-2,TRBV5-6
CASSLKGVYEQYF,TGTGCCAGCAGTTTAAAGGGGGTCTACGAGCAGTACTTC,NA,NA,TRBJ2-7,TRBV27
CATSVTGRDPAPQYF,TGTGCCACCAGCGTCACGGGCAGGGATCCCGCTCCCCAGTACTTC,NA,NA,TRBJ2-5,TRBV15
CASSLPGWYNEQFF,TGTGCCAGCAGTTTACCCGGGTGGTACAATGAGCAGTTCTTC,NA,NA,TRBJ2-1,TRBV27
CASSENRQGLTEAFF,TGCGCCAGCAGTGAGAATAGACAGGGTCTCACTGAAGCTTTCTTT,once,TRBD1,TRBJ1-1,TRBV10-1
CASSPGTGGPYNEQFF,TGCGCCAGCAGCCCAGGGACAGGGGGACCCTACAATGAGCAGTTCTTC,NA,TRBD1,TRBJ2-1,TRBV5-1
CASPLTGAF,TGTGCCAGCCCTTTGACAGGGGCTTTT,NA,NA,TRBJ1-1,TRBV21-1
CASSLGQGSYEQYF,TGTGCCAGCAGCTTGGGTCAGGGAAGCTACGAGCAGTACTTC,NA,NA,TRBJ2-7,TRBV5-4
CATLRSPGEKLFF,TGTGCCACCCTCCGGAGTCCAGGGGAAAAACTGTTTTTT,few,NA,TRBJ1-4,TRBV7-2